This T cell receptor (beta chain) was sequenced for a study of memory CD4+ T cells and cytomegalovirus serostatus. Trimming at V came to 5 bases and at J to 6 bases, leaving 6 bases not matched to a gene. The CDR3 contains 14 residues. Per germline, CDR1 SGHNT and CDR2 YENEEA. Single viable CD3+CD4+CD8-CD45RO+ cells were sorted as the memory CD4+ T cells. Donors' CMV status reflects serum IgG against pp150, pp28, p38, p52. A remark on this clone: What it recognizes is unknown.

Assay: immunoSEQ multiplex PCR; the TCRdb copy retains only in-frame clones and omits some. The sample lists tens of thousands of clones, approximately 82% occurring once. Study-level findings and limits: Each of roughly 65 CMV-associated TCRbeta sequences occurred in one to five individuals.

The J gene is TRBJ2-2, the V gene TRBV11-3; 7 bases are shared with TRBD2. The receptor was derived from an adult in good health and CMV-seronegative. The sample comprised memory CD4+ T cells from blood. The CDR3 loop is CASSPTGGSGELFF. Written as DNA, the CDR3 is TGTGCCAGCAGCCCGACCGGGGGGTCCGGGGAGCTGTTTTTT.